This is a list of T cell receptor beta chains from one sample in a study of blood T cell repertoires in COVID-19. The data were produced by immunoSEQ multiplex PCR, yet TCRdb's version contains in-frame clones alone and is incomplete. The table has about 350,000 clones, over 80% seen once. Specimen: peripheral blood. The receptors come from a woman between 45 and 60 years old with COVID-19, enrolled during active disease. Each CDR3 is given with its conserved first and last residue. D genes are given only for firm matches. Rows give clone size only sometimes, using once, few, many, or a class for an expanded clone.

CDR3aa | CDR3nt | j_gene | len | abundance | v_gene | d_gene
CATSGSRTSGREGYEQYF | TGTGCCACCAGTGGAAGCAGGACTAGCGGGAGGGAAGGCTACGAGCAGTACTTC | TRBJ2-7 | 18 | - | TRBV24-1 | TRBD2
CAISEGGRGLNQPQHF | TGTGCCATCAGTGAGGGGGGTAGGGGGCTAAATCAGCCCCAGCATTTT | TRBJ1-5 | 16 | - | TRBV10-3 | TRBD1
CASSLGGNGAKNIQYF | TGTGCCAGCAGCTTAGGAGGGAATGGAGCCAAAAACATTCAGTACTTC | TRBJ2-4 | 16 | once | TRBV7-2 | -
CASSPGHSGANVLTF | TGCGCCAGCAGCCCCGGACACTCTGGGGCCAACGTCCTGACTTTC | TRBJ2-6 | 15 | - | TRBV5-1 | -
CASSQGEGDRGFATNEKLFF | TGTGCCAGCAGCCAAGGTGAAGGGGACAGGGGTTTTGCAACTAATGAAAAACTGTTTTTT | TRBJ1-4 | 20 | - | TRBV4-2 | TRBD1
CASSSGLAGDEQYF | TGTGCCAGCTCATCGGGACTAGCGGGAGACGAGCAGTACTTC | TRBJ2-7 | 14 | - | TRBV18 | TRBD2
CASSLWTGGTEAFF | TGTGCCAGCAGCTTATGGACAGGGGGCACTGAAGCTTTCTTT | TRBJ1-1 | 14 | - | TRBV7-8 | TRBD1
CASSYSRGLNTEAFF | TGTGCCAGCAGTTACTCGCGGGGTTTGAACACTGAAGCTTTCTTT | TRBJ1-1 | 15 | - | TRBV6-5 | -
CASRFSTGATEAFF | TGTGCCAGCCGCTTTTCCACAGGGGCCACTGAAGCTTTCTTT | TRBJ1-1 | 14 | - | TRBV6-6 | TRBD1
CASSSRGQGVRETQYF | TGTGCCAGCAGCTCAAGGGGACAGGGGGTGCGAGAGACCCAGTACTTC | TRBJ2-5 | 16 | - | TRBV11-3 | TRBD1
CASSLIHWGPTEAFF | TGTGCCAGTAGTTTAATTCATTGGGGGCCCACTGAAGCTTTCTTT | TRBJ1-1 | 15 | - | TRBV19 | -
CASTVRGNLDEQFF | TGTGCCAGCACCGTTCGAGGGAATTTGGATGAGCAGTTCTTC | TRBJ2-1 | 14 | few | TRBV9 | -
CASSPRQTNTGELFF | TGTGCCAGCTCGCCCCGACAGACTAACACCGGGGAGCTGTTTTTT | TRBJ2-2 | 15 | - | TRBV18 | -
CASSPVVRQRNTEAFF | TGTGCCAGCAGCCCGGTCGTCAGGCAGAGGAACACTGAAGCTTTCTTT | TRBJ1-1 | 16 | - | TRBV9 | -
CASSSPASGANVLTF | TGTGCCAGCAGCTCGCCTGCGTCTGGGGCCAACGTCCTGACTTTC | TRBJ2-6 | 15 | - | TRBV5-4 | -
CASRPIRTGFFYGYTF | TGTGCCAGCAGACCCATCCGGACAGGTTTCTTCTATGGCTACACCTTC | TRBJ1-2 | 16 | - | TRBV27 | TRBD1
CASPNGVSYNEQFF | TGTGCCAGCCCTAACGGGGTTAGCTACAATGAGCAGTTCTTC | TRBJ2-1 | 14 | - | TRBV18 | -
CATSEPYSGGQFF | TGTGCCACCAGTGAGCCTTATAGCGGGGGGCAGTTCTTC | TRBJ2-1 | 13 | - | TRBV24-1 | TRBD2
CASKSPGQGNQPQHF | TGTGCCAGTAAAAGTCCGGGACAGGGGAATCAGCCCCAGCATTTT | TRBJ1-5 | 15 | - | TRBV19 | TRBD1
CSAPTNYNEQFF | TGCAGCGCCCCGACAAATTACAATGAGCAGTTCTTC | TRBJ2-1 | 12 | once | TRBV29-1 | -
CASGLGASSYEQYF | TGCGCCAGCGGATTGGGCGCGAGCTCCTACGAGCAGTACTTC | TRBJ2-7 | 14 | - | TRBV5-1 | -
CASSYEALSGRSFSYEQYF | TGTGCCAGCAGTTACGAAGCACTAAGCGGGAGGTCTTTCTCCTACGAGCAGTACTTC | TRBJ2-7 | 19 | - | TRBV6-2/TRBV6-3 | TRBD2
CSVTRGNTEAFF | TGCAGCGTTACCCGAGGGAACACTGAAGCTTTCTTT | TRBJ1-1 | 12 | - | TRBV29-1 | -
CASRTGREGGDTQYF | TGTGCCAGCAGAACCGGGCGGGAGGGGGGGGATACGCAGTATTTT | TRBJ2-3 | 15 | - | TRBV7-2 | TRBD2
CASTPRQRPQLKLFF | TGTGCCAGCACGCCCAGGCAACGGCCCCAATTGAAACTGTTTTTT | TRBJ1-4 | 15 | - | TRBV6-4 | -
CATKLAKSDTQYF | TGTGCCACCAAACTCGCCAAATCAGATACGCAGTATTTT | TRBJ2-3 | 13 | - | TRBV12-3/TRBV12-4 | -
CASSGQGRRGSYNEQFF | TGTGCCAGTAGTGGTCAGGGAAGAAGGGGGTCCTACAATGAGCAGTTCTTC | TRBJ2-1 | 17 | - | TRBV19 | -
CASSLATGEAFF | TGTGCCAGCAGCTTAGCGACGGGGGAAGCTTTCTTT | TRBJ1-1 | 12 | - | TRBV11-2 | -
CASSFKDTVPGYGYTF | TGCGCCAGCAGCTTTAAGGACACAGTCCCTGGGTATGGCTACACCTTC | TRBJ1-2 | 16 | - | TRBV5-1 | -
CASSSGTGGPGELFF | TGTGCCAGCAGCTCCGGGACAGGGGGCCCCGGGGAGCTGTTTTTT | TRBJ2-2 | 15 | - | TRBV5-6 | TRBD1
CAISESQRPGYEQYF | TGTGCCATCAGTGAGTCCCAACGTCCCGGCTACGAGCAGTACTTC | TRBJ2-7 | 15 | - | TRBV10-3 | -
CASSPQGGTGELFF | TGTGCCAGCTCACCCCAGGGGGGTACCGGGGAGCTGTTTTTT | TRBJ2-2 | 14 | - | TRBV18 | -
CASRKTTDTQYF | TGTGCCAGCAGAAAGACTACAGATACGCAGTATTTT | TRBJ2-3 | 12 | once | TRBV12-3/TRBV12-4 | -
CASSSQGATNEKLFF | TGCGCCAGCAGCTCGCAAGGGGCAACTAATGAAAAACTGTTTTTT | TRBJ1-4 | 15 | - | TRBV5-1 | -
CATSGQGGTDTQYF | TGTGCCACCTCGGGACAGGGTGGCACAGATACGCAGTATTTT | TRBJ2-3 | 14 | - | TRBV10-3 | TRBD1